This entry features one TCR beta chain sequence. The data originate from a study of blood T cells in healthy people across ages. Trimming removed 6 bases at V and 7 bases at J, with 15 bases between. Germline-derived CDR1 and CDR2 are SQVTM and ANQGSEA. The CDR3 is made up of 12 amino acids. Donors each provided 9.5 to 10 milliliters of peripheral blood. Alongside a J-beta primer mix, a sample-barcoded 5' primer served in a second PCR lasting roughly 6 to 11 cycles. Unique molecular identifiers of 12 random nucleotides labeled each cDNA. CDR3-containing paired-end reads numbering at least 2.5 million came from each sample. MiXCR was run by TCRdb on the 5' RACE reads, yielding one entry per CDR3 protein. Of over 950,000 distinct CDR3 sequences in the sample, roughly half were seen once.

The TCR was taken from a woman in her sixties in good health. The sample comprised blood. V usage is TRBV29-1 and J usage is TRBJ2-5; either TRBD1 or TRBD2 may fit D (5 bases each). CDR3 residues: CSVRLGEGTQYF. CDR3 nucleotides: TGCAGCGTCCGTTTGGGGGAAGGGACCCAGTACTTC.